The source of this T cell receptor (beta chain) is a study of radiotherapy plus CTLA-4 blockade in lung cancer. Study outcomes and limitations: Early blood T cell clone dynamics reportedly forecast response best, with interferon-beta. After radiotherapy and ipilimumab, tumor-derived clones expanded in peripheral blood.

Between the trimmed V and J ends, which lost 3 bases and 5 bases, there was a span of 7 bases. Germline CDR1 and CDR2: KGHSH and LQKENI. This CDR3 region has 12 residues. Profiling relied on immunoSEQ multiplex PCR, and the TCRdb table lists in-frame clones only, not all of them. The profile shows approximately 32,000 clones, approximately 66% of them singletons. Patients with chemo-refractory metastatic non-small-cell lung cancer received focal radiation plus CTLA-4 blockade with ipilimumab. Regarding this clone: Antigen unknown.

The source is a human donor with non-small cell lung cancer who had stable disease on radiotherapy plus ipilimumab. This chain joins TRBV18 and TRBJ2-5; D not resolved. Here the sequenced sample was peripheral blood, taken from a patient treated with radiotherapy plus ipilimumab. This CDR3 is CASSPFPETQYF. CDR3 coding DNA: TGTGCCAGCTCACCTTTTCCGGAGACCCAGTACTTC.